This T cell receptor beta chain was found in a study of vaccination effects on CD4 cells after COVID-19. Points from the study as a whole: Clones of infection and vaccine origin contracted markedly late after vaccination. Few convalescent patients were included, and no early post-infection timepoints were sampled.

In the ViraFEST assay, antigen-specific CD4+ clonotypes were identified by expansion after peptide-pool stimulation. Having been cultured for ten to eleven days, the cells underwent CD4+ T cell isolation. Two doses of either BNT162b2 or mRNA-1273 were given to each participant. Absence of prior SARS-CoV-2 infection characterized the vaccine recipients, who showed negative nucleocapsid antibodies. This clone was detected once. Its antigen remains unknown. Trimming cost V 2 bases and J 9 bases, with 8 bases left between them. This CDR3 is built from 12 residues. Germline-derived CDR1 and CDR2 are SGHTA and FQGNSA. Data came from immunoSEQ multiplex PCR; TCRdb stores just in-frame clones and leaves some out. The sample includes roughly 41,000 clones, around 74% of them seen just once.

The sample here was CD4+ T cells from PBMCs cultured with HCoV-OC43 spike peptides, taken after COVID-19 vaccination. The subset here: HCoV-OC43 spike overlapping peptide pool stimulation. This TCR derives from a human donor who received a COVID-19 vaccine. The chain has TRBV7-2 and TRBJ2-1, with D unclear. The CDR3 spells CASSLIAFEQFF. CDR3 in DNA: TGTGCCAGCAGCTTAATTGCCTTTGAGCAGTTCTTC.